The entry below gives a single T cell receptor beta chain sequence along with its context. This record belongs to a study of blood T cell repertoires in COVID-19. Whole-study context: What the recovered Cohort 3 donors had was two negative PCRs, clearance, or symptom resolution. PBMCs, B-cell-depleted T cells, or T cells were the source of the cDNA or gDNA that made up the material.

Original methodology: Nucleated cell counts were estimated from reference gene primer amplification. Sequencing used immunoSEQ multiplex PCR; TCRdb keeps in-frame clones, though not all of them. V and J calls and clone size are given by that table; D and trimming were obtained from the DNA. Among 400,000 or so clones, around 87% were seen once, and the ten largest hold roughly 1.9%. Looked up from germline, CDR1 is MNHEY and CDR2 is SVGAGI. This CDR3 comprises 13 residues. Deletions cut 6 bases from V and 3 bases from J, with 9 bases between. The study recruited people aged 18 to 89 years across around 24 US areas.

Sequencing input: PBMCs or T cells enriched from blood (not recorded which). This rearrangement joins TRBV6-5 to TRBJ1-5, with unresolved D. The receptor was isolated from a man in his forties in a cohort exposed to, infected with or recovered from COVID-19 (not recorded which). In nucleotides, the CDR3 is TGTGCCAGCAGGGGAGTAAACAATCAGCCCCAGCATTTT. Amino acids: CASRGVNNQPQHF.